This paragraph reports one TCR beta chain. The target antigen is unknown. Using immunoSEQ multiplex PCR, the repertoire was profiled, and TCRdb retains in-frame clones only, with some absent. Of around 2.3 million clones listed, approximately 95% are singletons. This entry belongs to a study of shared clonotypes between healthy human individuals. For the study at large: Three plates were used per donor for CD4 naive, three for CD4 memory, two for CD8 naive and one for CD8 memory. General study findings and limits: Blood alone was sampled, and tissue repertoires likely differ. Of the naive CD4 clonotypes, around 5% were shared across a few donors.

Naive CD4+ cells were CD45RA-selected; the remaining cells were memory. Germline lookup yields CDR1 LNHDA and CDR2 SQIVND (reference sequence). V lost 6 bases, J lost 4 bases, and 15 bases lay in between. The CDR3 length is 15 residues. The origin of this receptor is a man between 18 and 29 years old in good health. The sequencing sample was made of naive CD4+ T cells sorted from blood. Subset defined: CD45RA+ positively selected. The genes are TRBV19 and TRBJ1-4; possible D gene TRBD1, 5 bases. CDR3 loop: CASRDRDRDNEKLFF. Written as DNA, the CDR3 is TGTGCCAGTAGAGACCGGGACCGAGATAATGAAAAACTGTTTTTT.